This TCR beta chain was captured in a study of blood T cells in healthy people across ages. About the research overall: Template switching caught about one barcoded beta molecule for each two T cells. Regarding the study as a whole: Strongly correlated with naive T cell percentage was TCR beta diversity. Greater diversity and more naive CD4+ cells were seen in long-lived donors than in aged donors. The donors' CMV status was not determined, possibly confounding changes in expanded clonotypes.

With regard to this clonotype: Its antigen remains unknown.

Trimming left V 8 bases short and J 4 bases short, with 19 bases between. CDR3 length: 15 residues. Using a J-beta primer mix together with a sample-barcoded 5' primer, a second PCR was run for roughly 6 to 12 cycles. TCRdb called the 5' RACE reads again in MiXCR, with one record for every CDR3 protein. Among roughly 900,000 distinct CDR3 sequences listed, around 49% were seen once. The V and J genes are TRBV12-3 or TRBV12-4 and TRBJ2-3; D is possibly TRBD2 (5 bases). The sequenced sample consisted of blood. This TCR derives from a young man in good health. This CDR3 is CASARDGLASDTQYF. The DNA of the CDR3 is TGTGCCAGCGCCCGGGATGGGCTTGCTTCAGATACGCAGTATTTT.